The rows below give T cell receptor beta chains drawn from one sample of a study of shared clonotypes between healthy human individuals. The repertoire was sequenced with immunoSEQ multiplex PCR; TCRdb's copy has only in-frame clones and lacks some. The sample contains 1.5 million to 2.5 million clones, about 95% of which appear only once. Sequences were obtained from naive CD8+ T cells sorted from blood. The receptors were gathered from a man between 18 and 29 years old in good health. The CDR3 runs from the conserved cysteine through the conserved F or W. Some rows mark clone size as missing; the rest say once, few, many or name a class of expanded clone.

j_call,v_call,clone_size,cdr3_aa
TRBJ1-2,TRBV30,-,CAWREWTGDAYGYTF
TRBJ2-5,TRBV11-2,-,CASSLGAGGHQETQYF
TRBJ2-5,TRBV10-2,-,CASSDGGGAGETQYF
TRBJ2-7,TRBV27,once,CASSPGTYNVYEQYF
TRBJ2-6,TRBV5-5,once,CASSSTALPGANVLTF
TRBJ2-2,TRBV4-3,-,CASSQEPIGRMNTGELFF
TRBJ1-1,TRBV5-8,-,CASSLGGAAFF
TRBJ2-1,TRBV2,-,CASIGLATGDEQFF
TRBJ1-4,TRBV2,-,CASRYRDATNEKLFF
TRBJ2-3,TRBV10-3,-,CAISESAGTGYTDTQYF
TRBJ2-5,TRBV11-2,-,CASSSLTSGGETQYF
TRBJ2-7,TRBV27,-,CASSLSKGTNSYEQYF
TRBJ2-7,TRBV5-1,-,CASSLAGVYEQYF
TRBJ2-7,TRBV10-1,once,CASSDPRPGQGAHEQYF
TRBJ2-7,TRBV28,-,CASSLYSGSYEQYF
TRBJ1-1,TRBV6-1,-,CASATDTEAFF
TRBJ2-1,TRBV19,-,CASSKVGGPGNEQFF
TRBJ1-1,TRBV6-5,once,CASSVGQGVTEAFF
TRBJ1-3,TRBV30,-,CAWSAKVGGNTIYF
TRBJ1-5,TRBV7-9,-,CASSLGAGNSNQPQHF
TRBJ2-3,TRBV2,-,CASSRPTSTDTQYF
TRBJ2-2,TRBV28,-,CASSRTGTTGELFF
TRBJ2-3,TRBV11-2,once,CASSPNGLAGDTQYF
TRBJ2-1,TRBV25-1,-,CASIGDNEQFF
TRBJ2-5,TRBV4-1,-,CASSPPGRGVETQYF
TRBJ1-1,TRBV18,few,CASSPSGQMNTEAFF
TRBJ2-7,TRBV2,-,CASSGAGEQYF
TRBJ2-3,TRBV6-5,-,CASSYSPGGTDTQYF
TRBJ1-6,TRBV28,-,CASRGQSSNSPLHF
TRBJ2-7,TRBV7-6,once,CASSLKAETYEQYF